This T cell receptor (beta chain) was captured by sequencing in a study of blood T cell repertoires in COVID-19. The overall study: The cDNA or gDNA used as material had been derived from T cells, B-cell-depleted T cells, or PBMCs.

Method: immunoSEQ multiplex PCR; TCRdb's copy keeps in-frame clones and lacks some. Of some 170,000 clones listed, about 81% are singletons. Germline loops: CDR1 SGDLS, CDR2 YYNGEE. CDR3 length: 16 residues. Germline trimming cut 0 bases from V and 2 bases from J; bases unmatched to any gene: 1. The rearrangement uses TRBV9 and TRBJ2-2, with TRBD2 matching over 10 bases. This sequence originates from a woman aged 80 or older with acute or convalescent COVID-19. Material: peripheral blood. CDR3 sequence (DNA): TGTGCCAGCAGCGTAGGGACTAGCGGTAACACCGGGGAGCTGTTTTTT. Its protein is CASSVGTSGNTGELFF.